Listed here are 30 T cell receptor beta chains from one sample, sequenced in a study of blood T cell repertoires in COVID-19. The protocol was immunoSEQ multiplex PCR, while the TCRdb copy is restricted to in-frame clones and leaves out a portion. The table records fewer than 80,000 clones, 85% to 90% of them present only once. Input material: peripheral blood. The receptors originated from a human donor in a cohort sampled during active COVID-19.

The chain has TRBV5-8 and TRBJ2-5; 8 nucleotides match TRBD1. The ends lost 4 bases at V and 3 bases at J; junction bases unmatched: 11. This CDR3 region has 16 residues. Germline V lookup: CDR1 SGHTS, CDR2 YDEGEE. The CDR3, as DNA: TGTGCCAGCAGCATTGGACAGGGTAATCTTAAAGAGACCCAGTACTTC. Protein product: CASSIGQGNLKETQYF.

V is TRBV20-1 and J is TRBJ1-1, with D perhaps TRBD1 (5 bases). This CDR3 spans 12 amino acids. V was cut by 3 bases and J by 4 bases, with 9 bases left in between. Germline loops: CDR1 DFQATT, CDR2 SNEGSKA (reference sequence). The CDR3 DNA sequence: TGCAGTGCTAGTGACCAGGGCACTGAAGCTTTCTTT. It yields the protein CSASDQGTEAFF.

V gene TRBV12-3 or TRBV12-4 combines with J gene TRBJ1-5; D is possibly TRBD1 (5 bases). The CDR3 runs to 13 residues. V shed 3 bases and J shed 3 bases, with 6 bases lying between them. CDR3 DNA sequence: TGTGCCAGCAGTTTGGGGCACAATCAGCCCCAGCATTTT. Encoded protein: CASSLGHNQPQHF.

DNA for the CDR3: TGTGCCAGCCGGGGTAGCGGGAGATTACTGTTCTTC. This codes for CASRGSGRLLFF. J is TRBJ2-1 and V is TRBV6-5, with TRBD2 identical over 9 bases. The CDR3 consists of 12 residues. Per germline, CDR1 MNHEY and CDR2 SVGAGI. The trim removed 8 bases at V and 15 bases at J, leaving 11 bases unmatched.

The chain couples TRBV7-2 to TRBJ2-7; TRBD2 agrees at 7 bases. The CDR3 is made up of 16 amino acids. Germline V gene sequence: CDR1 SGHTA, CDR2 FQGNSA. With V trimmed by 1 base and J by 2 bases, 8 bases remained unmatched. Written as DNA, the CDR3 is TGTGCCAGCAGCTTAGAGTCTGGGACTATAACCTACGAGCAGTACTTC. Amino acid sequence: CASSLESGTITYEQYF. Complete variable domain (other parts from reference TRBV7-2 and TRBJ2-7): GAGVSQSPSNKVTEKGKDVELRCDPISGHTALYWYRQSLGQGLEFLIYFQGNSAPDKSGLPSDRFSAERTGGSVSTLTIQRTQQEDSAVYLCASSLESGTITYEQYFGPGTRLTVT.

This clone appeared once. The CDR3 DNA is TGTGCCTGGACTAGCGTGTATCCCGGGGAGCTGTTTTTT. Residues: CAWTSVYPGELFF. V usage is TRBV30 and J usage is TRBJ2-2, with D possibly TRBD2 on 6 matching bases. CDR3 length: 13 amino acids. Germline-derived CDR1 and CDR2 are GTSNPN and SVGIG (reference sequence). Trimming left V 4 bases short and J 6 bases short, with 12 bases between.

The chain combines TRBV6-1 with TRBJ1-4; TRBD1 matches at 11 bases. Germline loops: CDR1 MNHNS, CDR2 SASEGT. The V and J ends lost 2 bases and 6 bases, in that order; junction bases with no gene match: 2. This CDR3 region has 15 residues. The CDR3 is CASSERDRGYEKLFF. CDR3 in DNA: TGTGCCAGCAGTGAAAGGGACAGGGGGTATGAAAAACTGTTTTTT.

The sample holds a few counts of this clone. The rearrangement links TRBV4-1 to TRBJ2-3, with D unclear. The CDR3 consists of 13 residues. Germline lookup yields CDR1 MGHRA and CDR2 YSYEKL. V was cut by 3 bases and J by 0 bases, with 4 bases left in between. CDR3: CASSHQSTDTQYF. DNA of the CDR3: TGCGCCAGCAGCCATCAAAGCACAGATACGCAGTATTTT.

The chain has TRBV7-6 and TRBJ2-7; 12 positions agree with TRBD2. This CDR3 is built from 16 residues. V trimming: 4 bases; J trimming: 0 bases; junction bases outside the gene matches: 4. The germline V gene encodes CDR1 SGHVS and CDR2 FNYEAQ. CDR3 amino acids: CASSSPGLAGSYEQYF. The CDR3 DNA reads TGTGCCAGCAGCTCACCGGGACTAGCGGGCTCCTACGAGCAGTACTTC.

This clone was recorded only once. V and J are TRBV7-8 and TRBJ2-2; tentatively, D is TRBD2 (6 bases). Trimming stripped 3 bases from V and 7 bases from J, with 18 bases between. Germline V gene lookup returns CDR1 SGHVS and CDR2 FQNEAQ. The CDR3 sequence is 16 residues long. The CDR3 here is CASSLPGGDSRGELFF. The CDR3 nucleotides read TGTGCCAGCAGCTTGCCCGGAGGGGACTCCCGCGGGGAGCTGTTTTTT. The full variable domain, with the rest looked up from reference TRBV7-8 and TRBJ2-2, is GAGVSQSPRYKVAKRGQDVALRCDPISGHVSLFWYQQALGQGPEFLTYFQNEAQLDKSGLPSDRFFAERPEGSVSTLKIQRTQQEDSAVYLCASSLPGGDSRGELFFGEGSRLTVL.

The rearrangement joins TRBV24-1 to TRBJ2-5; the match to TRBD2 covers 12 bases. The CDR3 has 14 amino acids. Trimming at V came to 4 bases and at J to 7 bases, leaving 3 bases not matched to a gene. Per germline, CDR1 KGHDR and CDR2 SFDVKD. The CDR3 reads CATSETSGGRTQYF. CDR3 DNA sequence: TGTGCCACCAGTGAGACTAGCGGGGGCAGGACCCAGTACTTC.

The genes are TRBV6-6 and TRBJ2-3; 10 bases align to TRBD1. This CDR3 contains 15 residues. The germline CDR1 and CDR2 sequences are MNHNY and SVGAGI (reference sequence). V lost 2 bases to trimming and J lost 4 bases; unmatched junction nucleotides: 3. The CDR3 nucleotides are TGTGCCAGCAGTTACGGGACAGGGGATTCAGATACGCAGTATTTT. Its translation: CASSYGTGDSDTQYF.

The CDR3 spells CASRDRGYNTAGANVLTF. DNA for the CDR3: TGTGCCAGTAGGGACAGGGGATACAATACGGCCGGGGCCAACGTCCTGACTTTC. This chain joins TRBV19 and TRBJ2-6, with TRBD1 matching 9 bases. Germline loops: CDR1 LNHDA, CDR2 SQIVND (reference sequence). The CDR3 runs to 18 residues. V gave up 6 bases and J gave up 4 bases; unmatched junction bases: 13.

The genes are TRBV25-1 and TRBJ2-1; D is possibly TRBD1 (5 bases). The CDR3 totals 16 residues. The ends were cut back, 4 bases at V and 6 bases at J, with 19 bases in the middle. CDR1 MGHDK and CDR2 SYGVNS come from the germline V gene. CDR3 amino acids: CASSGSLGPQGNEQFF. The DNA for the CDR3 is TGTGCCAGCAGTGGCAGCTTAGGACCCCAGGGCAATGAGCAGTTCTTC.

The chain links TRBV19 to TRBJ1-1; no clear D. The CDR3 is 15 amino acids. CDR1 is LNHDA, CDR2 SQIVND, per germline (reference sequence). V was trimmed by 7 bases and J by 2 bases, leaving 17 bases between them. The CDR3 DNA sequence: TGTGCCAGTACCCTTAGCGATGTCCCTAACACTGAAGCTTTCTTT. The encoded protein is CASTLSDVPNTEAFF.

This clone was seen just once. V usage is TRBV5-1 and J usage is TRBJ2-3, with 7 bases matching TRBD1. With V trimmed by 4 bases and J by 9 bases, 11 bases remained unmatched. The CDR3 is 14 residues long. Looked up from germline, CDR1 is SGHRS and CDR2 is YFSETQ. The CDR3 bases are TGCGCCAGCAGCCAAACGACAGGGTGGGACACGCAGTATTTT. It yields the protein CASSQTTGWDTQYF.

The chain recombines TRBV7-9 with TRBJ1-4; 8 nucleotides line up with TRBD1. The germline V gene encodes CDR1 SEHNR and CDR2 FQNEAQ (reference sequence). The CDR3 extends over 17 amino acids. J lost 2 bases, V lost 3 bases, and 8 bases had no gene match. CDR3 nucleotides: TGTGCCAGCAGCTTCGGACAGGGCTTGGCTACTAATGAAAAACTGTTTTTT. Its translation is CASSFGQGLATNEKLFF.

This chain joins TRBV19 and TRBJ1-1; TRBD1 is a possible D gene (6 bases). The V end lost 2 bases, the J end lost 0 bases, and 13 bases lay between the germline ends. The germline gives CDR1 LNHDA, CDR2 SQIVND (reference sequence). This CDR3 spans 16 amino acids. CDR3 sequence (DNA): TGTGCCAGTAGTATAAAAGGGGGTTGGGTGAACACTGAAGCTTTCTTT. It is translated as CASSIKGGWVNTEAFF.

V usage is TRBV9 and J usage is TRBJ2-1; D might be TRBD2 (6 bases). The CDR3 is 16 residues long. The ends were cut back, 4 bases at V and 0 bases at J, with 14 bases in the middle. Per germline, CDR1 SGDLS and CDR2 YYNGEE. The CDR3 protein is CASSRMGGSSYNEQFF. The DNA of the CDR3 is TGTGCCAGCAGCCGGATGGGGGGAAGCTCCTACAATGAGCAGTTCTTC.

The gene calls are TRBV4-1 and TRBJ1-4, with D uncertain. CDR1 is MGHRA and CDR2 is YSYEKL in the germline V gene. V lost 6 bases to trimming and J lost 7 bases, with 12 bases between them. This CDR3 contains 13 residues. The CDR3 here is CASRLAWGEKLFF. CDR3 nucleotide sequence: TGCGCCAGCAGACTAGCCTGGGGTGAAAAACTGTTTTTT.

CDR3 protein: CAREERERGGNEQFF. The CDR3 DNA sequence: TGTGCCAGGGAGGAACGGGAGCGTGGGGGCAATGAGCAGTTCTTC. The chain couples TRBV5-3 to TRBJ2-1, with D possibly TRBD2 on 6 matching bases. TRBV5-3 is annotated as an ORF whose role is uncertain. This CDR3 contains 15 residues. V was pared by 8 bases and J by 6 bases, with 21 bases between.

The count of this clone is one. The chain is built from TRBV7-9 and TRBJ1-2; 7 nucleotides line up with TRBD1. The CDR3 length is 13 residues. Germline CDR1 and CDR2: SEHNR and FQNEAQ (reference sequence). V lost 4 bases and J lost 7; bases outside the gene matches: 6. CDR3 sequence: CASSYPTGSGYTF. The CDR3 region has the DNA TGTGCCAGCAGCTACCCGACAGGGAGTGGCTACACCTTC.

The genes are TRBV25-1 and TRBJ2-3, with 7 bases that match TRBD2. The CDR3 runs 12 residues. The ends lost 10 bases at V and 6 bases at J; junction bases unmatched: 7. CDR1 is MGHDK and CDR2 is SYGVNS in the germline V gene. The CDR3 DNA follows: TGTGCCACCGGACTAGTTAGGGATACGCAGTATTTT. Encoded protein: CATGLVRDTQYF. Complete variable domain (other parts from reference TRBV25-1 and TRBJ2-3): EADIYQTPRYLVIGTGKKITLECSQTMGHDKMYWYQQDPGMELHLIHYSYGVNSTEKGDLSSESTVSRIRTEHFPLTLESARPSHTSQYLCATGLVRDTQYFGPGTRLTVL.

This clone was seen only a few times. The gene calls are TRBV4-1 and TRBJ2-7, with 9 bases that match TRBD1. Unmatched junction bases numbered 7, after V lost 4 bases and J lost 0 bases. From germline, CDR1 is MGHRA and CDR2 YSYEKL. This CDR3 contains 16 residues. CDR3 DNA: TGCGCCAGCAGCCTCGAGTGGACAGGGGTCTCCTACGAGCAGTACTTC. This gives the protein CASSLEWTGVSYEQYF.

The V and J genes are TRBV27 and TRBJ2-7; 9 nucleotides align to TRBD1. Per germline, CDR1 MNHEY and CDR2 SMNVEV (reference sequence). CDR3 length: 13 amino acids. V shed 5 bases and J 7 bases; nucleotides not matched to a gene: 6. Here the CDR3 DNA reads TGTGCCAGCAGTAGGGACAGGGTGGGGGAGCAGTACTTC. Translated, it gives CASSRDRVGEQYF.

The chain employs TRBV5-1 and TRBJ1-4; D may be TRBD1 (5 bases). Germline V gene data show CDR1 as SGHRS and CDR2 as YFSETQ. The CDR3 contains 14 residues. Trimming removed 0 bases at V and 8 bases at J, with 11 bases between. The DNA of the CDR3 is TGCGCCAGCAGCTTGGGGGTCAAGGGGGAAAAACTGTTTTTT. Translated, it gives CASSLGVKGEKLFF.

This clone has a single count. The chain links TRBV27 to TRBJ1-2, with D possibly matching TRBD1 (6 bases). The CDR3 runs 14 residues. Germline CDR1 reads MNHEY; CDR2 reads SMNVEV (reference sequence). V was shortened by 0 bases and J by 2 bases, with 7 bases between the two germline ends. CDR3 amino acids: CASSLSGQNYGYTF. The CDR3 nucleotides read TGTGCCAGCAGTTTATCGGGACAAAACTATGGCTACACCTTC.

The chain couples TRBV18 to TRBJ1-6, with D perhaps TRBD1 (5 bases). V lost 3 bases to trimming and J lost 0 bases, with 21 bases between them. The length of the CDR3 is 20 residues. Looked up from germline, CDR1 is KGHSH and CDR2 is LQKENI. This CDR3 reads CASSPKDILRYSSYNSPLHF. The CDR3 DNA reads TGTGCCAGCTCACCTAAGGACATTCTCAGATATAGCTCCTATAATTCACCCCTCCACTTT.

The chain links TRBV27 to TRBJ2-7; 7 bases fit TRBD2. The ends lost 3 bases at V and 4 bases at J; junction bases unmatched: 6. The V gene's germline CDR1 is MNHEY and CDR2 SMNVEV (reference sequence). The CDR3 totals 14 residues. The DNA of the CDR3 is TGTGCCAGCAGTTTTGGCGGGAGCCAGTACGAGCAGTACTTC. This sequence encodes CASSFGGSQYEQYF.

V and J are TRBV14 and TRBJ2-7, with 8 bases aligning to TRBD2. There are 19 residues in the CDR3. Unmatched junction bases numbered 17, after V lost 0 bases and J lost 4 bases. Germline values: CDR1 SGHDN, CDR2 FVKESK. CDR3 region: CASSQDPYGRDLRRYEQYF. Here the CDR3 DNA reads TGTGCCAGCAGCCAAGATCCGTACGGGAGGGACCTAAGGCGATACGAGCAGTACTTC.